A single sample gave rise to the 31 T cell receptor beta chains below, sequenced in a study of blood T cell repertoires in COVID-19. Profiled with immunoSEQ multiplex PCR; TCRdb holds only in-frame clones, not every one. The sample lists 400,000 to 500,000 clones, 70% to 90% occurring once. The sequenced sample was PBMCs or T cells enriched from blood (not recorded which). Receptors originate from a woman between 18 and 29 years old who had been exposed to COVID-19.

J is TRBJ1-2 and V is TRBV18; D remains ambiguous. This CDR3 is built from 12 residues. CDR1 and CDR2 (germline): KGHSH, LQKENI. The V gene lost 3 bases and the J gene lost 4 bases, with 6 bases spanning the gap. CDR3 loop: CASSPSSYGYTF. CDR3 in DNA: TGTGCCAGCTCACCCTCTAGCTATGGCTACACCTTC.

This CDR3 reads CASSPAGFATNEKLFF. The DNA of the CDR3 is TGTGCCAGCAGCCCTGCAGGTTTCGCAACTAATGAAAAACTGTTTTTT. V is TRBV28 and J is TRBJ1-4, with D unresolved. V was cut by 6 bases and J by 0 bases, with 14 bases left in between. Germline V CDR1 and CDR2: MDHEN, SYDVKM. CDR3 length: 16 residues. The variable domain in full, completed from reference TRBV28 and TRBJ1-4, reads DVKVTQSSRYLVKRTGEKVFLECVQDMDHENMFWYRQDPGLGLRLIYFSYDVKMKEKGDIPEGYSVSREKKERFSLILESASTNQTSMYLCASSPAGFATNEKLFFGSGTQLSVL.

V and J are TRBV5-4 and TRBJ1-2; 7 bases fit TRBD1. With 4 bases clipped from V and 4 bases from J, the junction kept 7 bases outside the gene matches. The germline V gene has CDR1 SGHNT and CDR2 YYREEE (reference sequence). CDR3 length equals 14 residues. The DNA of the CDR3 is TGTGCCAGCAGCATATACAGGGGCCCCTATGGCTACACCTTC. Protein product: CASSIYRGPYGYTF.

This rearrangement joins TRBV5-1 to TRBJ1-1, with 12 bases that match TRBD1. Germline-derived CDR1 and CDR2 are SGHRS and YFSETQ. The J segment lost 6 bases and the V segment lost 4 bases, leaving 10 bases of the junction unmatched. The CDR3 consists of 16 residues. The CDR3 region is CASSLQGTGGSSEAFF. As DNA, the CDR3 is TGCGCCAGCAGCCTTCAAGGGACAGGGGGCTCGTCTGAAGCTTTCTTT.

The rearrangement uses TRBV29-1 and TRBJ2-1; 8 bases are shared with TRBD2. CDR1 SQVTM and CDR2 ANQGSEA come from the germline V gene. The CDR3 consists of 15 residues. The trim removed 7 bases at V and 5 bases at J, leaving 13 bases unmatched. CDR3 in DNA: TGCAGCGCCCGGGAGGGCTTTCTCCTTAACAATGAGCAGTTCTTC. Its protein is CSAREGFLLNNEQFF.

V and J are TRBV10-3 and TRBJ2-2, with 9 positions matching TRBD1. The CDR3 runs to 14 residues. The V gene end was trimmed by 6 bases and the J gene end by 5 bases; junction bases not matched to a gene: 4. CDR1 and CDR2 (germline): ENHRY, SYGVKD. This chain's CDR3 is CAIRGTGRTGELFF. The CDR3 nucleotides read TGTGCCATCAGAGGGACAGGGAGAACCGGGGAGCTGTTTTTT.

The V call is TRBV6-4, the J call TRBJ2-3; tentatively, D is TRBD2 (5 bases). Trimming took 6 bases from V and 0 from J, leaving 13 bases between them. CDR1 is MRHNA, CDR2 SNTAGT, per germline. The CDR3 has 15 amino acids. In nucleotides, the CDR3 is TGTGCCAGCAGCGCGGGCTACGTAAGCACAGATACGCAGTATTTT. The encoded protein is CASSAGYVSTDTQYF.

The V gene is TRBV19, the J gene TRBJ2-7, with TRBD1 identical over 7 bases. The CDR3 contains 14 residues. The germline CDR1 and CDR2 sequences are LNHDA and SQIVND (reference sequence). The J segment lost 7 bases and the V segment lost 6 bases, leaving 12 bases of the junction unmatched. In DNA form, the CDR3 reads TGTGCCAGTAGGGAACAGGGGTCGCAGAGGGAGCAGTACTTC. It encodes CASREQGSQREQYF.

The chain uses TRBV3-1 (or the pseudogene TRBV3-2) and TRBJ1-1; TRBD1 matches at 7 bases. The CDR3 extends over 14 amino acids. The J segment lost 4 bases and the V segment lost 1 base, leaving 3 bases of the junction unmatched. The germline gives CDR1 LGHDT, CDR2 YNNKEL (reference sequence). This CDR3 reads CASSQAQGGTEAFF. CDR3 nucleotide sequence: TGTGCCAGCAGCCAAGCCCAGGGGGGCACTGAAGCTTTCTTT.

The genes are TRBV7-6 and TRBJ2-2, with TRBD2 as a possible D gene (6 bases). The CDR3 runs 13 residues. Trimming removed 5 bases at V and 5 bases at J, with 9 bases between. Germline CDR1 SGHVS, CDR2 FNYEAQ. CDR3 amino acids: CASSPGRTGELFF. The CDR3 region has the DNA TGTGCCAGCAGCCCGGGGAGGACCGGGGAGCTGTTTTTT.

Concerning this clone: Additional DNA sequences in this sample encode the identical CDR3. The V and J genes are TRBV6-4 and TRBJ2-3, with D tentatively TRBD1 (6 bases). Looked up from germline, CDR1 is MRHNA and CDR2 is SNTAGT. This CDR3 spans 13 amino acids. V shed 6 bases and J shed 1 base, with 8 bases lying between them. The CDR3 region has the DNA TGTGCCAGCAGCGCAGGGGGCACAGATACGCAGTATTTT. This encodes CASSAGGTDTQYF.

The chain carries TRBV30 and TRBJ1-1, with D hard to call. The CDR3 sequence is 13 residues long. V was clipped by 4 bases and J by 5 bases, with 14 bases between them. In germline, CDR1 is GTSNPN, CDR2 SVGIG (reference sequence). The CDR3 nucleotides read TGTGCCTGGATAGAGACCCGGGGTACTGAAGCTTTCTTT. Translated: CAWIETRGTEAFF.

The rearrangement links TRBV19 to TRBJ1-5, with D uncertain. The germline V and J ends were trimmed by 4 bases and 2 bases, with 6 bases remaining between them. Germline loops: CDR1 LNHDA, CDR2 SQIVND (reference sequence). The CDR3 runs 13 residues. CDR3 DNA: TGTGCCAGTAGTAGAGTTGGCAATCAGCCCCAGCATTTT. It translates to CASSRVGNQPQHF.

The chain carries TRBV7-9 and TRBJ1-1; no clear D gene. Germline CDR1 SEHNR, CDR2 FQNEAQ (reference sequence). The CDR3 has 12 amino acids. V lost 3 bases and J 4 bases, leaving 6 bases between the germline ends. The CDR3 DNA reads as TGTGCCAGCAGCTTCTCGTTCACTGAAGCTTTCTTT. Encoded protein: CASSFSFTEAFF.

The CDR3 DNA reads as TGTGCCAGCTCACCACGATCGTTGGGGGCCTCGAGTTACGAGCAGTACTTC. Translating it yields CASSPRSLGASSYEQYF. The chain couples TRBV18 to TRBJ2-7; a weak D match, TRBD1 (6 bases). CDR3 length equals 17 residues. The germline CDR1 and CDR2 sequences are KGHSH and LQKENI. V lost 1 base and J lost 4, with 20 bases in between.

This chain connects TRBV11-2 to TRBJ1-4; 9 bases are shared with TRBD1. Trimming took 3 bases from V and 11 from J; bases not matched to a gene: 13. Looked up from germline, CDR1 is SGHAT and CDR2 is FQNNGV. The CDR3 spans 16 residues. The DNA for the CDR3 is TGTGCCAGCAGCTTGGGCCTCCGGGACAGGGAAAGTAAACTGTTTTTT. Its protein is CASSLGLRDRESKLFF.

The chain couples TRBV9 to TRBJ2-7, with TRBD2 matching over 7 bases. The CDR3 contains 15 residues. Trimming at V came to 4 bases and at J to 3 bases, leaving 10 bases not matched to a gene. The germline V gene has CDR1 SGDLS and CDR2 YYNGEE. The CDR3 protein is CASSPTAGAHYEQYF. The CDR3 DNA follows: TGTGCCAGCAGCCCGACTGCGGGAGCCCACTACGAGCAGTACTTC.

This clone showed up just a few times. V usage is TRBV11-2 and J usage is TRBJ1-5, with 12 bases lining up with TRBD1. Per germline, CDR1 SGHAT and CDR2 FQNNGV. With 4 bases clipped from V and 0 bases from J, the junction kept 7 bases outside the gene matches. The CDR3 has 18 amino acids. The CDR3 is CASSSGTGGYYSNQPQHF. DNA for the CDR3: TGTGCCAGCAGCTCCGGGACAGGGGGCTATTATAGCAATCAGCCCCAGCATTTT.

The CDR3 reads CASSINGFNQPQHF. CDR3 DNA sequence: TGTGCCAGTAGTATAAATGGCTTTAATCAGCCCCAGCATTTT. This chain uses TRBV19 with TRBJ1-5, with D unresolved. CDR1 and CDR2 from the germline V gene are LNHDA and SQIVND (reference sequence). The V end lost 2 bases, the J end lost 4 bases, and 9 bases lay between the germline ends. This CDR3 region has 14 residues.

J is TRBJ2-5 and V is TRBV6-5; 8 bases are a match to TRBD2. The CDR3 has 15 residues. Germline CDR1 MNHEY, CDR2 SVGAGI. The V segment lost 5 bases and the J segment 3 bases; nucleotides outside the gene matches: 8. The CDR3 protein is CASSLLRGGKETQYF. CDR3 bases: TGTGCCAGCAGTCTCCTGCGCGGGGGGAAAGAGACCCAGTACTTC.

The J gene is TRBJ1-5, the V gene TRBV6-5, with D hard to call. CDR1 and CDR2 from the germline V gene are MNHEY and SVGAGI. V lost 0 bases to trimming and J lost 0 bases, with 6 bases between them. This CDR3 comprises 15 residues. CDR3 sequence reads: CASSYSVSSNQPQHF. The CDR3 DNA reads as TGTGCCAGCAGTTACTCGGTCAGTAGCAATCAGCCCCAGCATTTT.

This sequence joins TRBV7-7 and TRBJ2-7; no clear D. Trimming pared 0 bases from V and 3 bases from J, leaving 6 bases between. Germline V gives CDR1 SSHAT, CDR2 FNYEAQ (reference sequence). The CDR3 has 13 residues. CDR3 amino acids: CASSLALGYEQYF. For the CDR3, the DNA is TGTGCCAGCAGCTTAGCGCTAGGCTACGAGCAGTACTTC.

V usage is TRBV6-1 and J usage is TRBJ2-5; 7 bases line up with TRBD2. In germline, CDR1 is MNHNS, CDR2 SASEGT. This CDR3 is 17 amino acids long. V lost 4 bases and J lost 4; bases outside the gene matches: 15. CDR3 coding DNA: TGTGCCAGCAGTGTAGCAGGCGGGAGTCGATTCGCAGAGACCCAGTACTTC. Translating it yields CASSVAGGSRFAETQYF.

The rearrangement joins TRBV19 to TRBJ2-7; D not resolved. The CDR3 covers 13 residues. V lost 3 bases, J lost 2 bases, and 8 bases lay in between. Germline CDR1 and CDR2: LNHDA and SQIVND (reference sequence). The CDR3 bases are TGTGCCAGTAGTATGACAAGAACCTACGAGCAGTACTTC. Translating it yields CASSMTRTYEQYF.

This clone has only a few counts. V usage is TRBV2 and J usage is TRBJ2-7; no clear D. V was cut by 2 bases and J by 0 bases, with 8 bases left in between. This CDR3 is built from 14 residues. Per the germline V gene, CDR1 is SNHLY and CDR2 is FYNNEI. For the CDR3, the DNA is TGTGCCAGCAGTGAACAGGTTAGCTCCTACGAGCAGTACTTC. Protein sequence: CASSEQVSSYEQYF.

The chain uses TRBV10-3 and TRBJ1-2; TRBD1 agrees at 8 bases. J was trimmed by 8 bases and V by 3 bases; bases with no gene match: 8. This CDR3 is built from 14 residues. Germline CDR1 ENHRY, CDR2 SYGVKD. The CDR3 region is CAISDLGQASGYTF. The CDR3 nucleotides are TGTGCCATCAGTGACCTGGGACAGGCCTCGGGCTACACCTTC.

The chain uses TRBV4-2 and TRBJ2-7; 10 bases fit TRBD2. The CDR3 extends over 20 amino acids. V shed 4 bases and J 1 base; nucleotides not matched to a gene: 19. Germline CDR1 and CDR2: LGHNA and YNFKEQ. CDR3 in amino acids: CASSPDESGGAFFASYEQYF. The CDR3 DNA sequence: TGTGCCAGCAGCCCGGATGAGAGCGGGGGGGCTTTTTTCGCATCCTACGAGCAGTACTTC.

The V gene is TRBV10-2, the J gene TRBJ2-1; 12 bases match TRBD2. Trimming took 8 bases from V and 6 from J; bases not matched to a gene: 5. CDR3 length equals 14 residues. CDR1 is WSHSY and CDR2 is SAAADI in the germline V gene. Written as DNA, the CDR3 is TGCGCCAGCTTACTAGCGGGAGGCCCCAATGAGCAGTTCTTC. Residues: CASLLAGGPNEQFF.

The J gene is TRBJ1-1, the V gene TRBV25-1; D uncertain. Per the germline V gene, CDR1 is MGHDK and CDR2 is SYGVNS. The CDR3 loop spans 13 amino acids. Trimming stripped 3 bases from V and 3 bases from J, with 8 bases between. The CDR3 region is CASSDQAYTEAFF. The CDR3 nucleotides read TGTGCCAGCAGTGACCAGGCGTACACTGAAGCTTTCTTT.

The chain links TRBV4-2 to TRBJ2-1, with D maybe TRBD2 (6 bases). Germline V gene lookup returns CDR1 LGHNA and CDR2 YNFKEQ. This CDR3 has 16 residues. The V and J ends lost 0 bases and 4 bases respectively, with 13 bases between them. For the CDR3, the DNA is TGTGCCAGCAGCCAAGATGCGCCTAGCGCATACAATGAGCAGTTCTTC. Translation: CASSQDAPSAYNEQFF.

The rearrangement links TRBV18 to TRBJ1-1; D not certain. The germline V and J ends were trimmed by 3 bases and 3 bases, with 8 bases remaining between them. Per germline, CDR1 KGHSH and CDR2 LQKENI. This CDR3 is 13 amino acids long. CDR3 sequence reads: CASSPTRDTEAFF. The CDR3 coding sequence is TGTGCCAGCTCACCCACGAGGGACACTGAAGCTTTCTTT.